The T cell receptor (beta chain) described here comes from a study of neurological immune-mediated disorders. This clonotype came up many times. Antigen unknown. The junction differs from germline at one of its ends, possibly a read error. The CDR3 extends over 17 amino acids. Looked up from germline, CDR1 is SGHRS and CDR2 is YFSETQ. The time point is: longitudinal time-point 1 (baseline). Serving as healthy controls were blood bank volunteers based in Maryland, USA. Study observations and caveats: None of the CDR3 amino acid sequences of expanded clones were shared across subjects, and this suggested private repertoires in all groups.

The cDNA was generated through 5'RACE incorporating 10-nucleotide random UMIs. TCRdb reprocessed the 5' RACE reads via MiXCR and lists one record per CDR3 protein. The table shows about 53,000 distinct CDR3 sequences, with approximately 11% occurring only once. The sequenced sample consisted of PBMCs. This sequence was found in a woman aged 40 to 49 in good health. J is TRBJ2-7 and V is TRBV5-1; 11 positions agree with TRBD1. In DNA, the CDR3 is TGCGCCAGCAACTTGGGATCGATCCGGGACAGGGGGTACGAGCAGTACTTC. It specifies CASNLGSIRDRGYEQYF. Combining the CDR3 with reference TRBV5-1 and TRBJ2-7 gives the whole variable domain KAGVTQTPRYLIKTRGQQVTLSCSPISGHRSVSWYQQTPGQGLQFLFEYFSETQRNKGNFPGRFSGRQFSNSRSEMNVSTLELGDSALYLCASNLGSIRDRGYEQYFGPGTRLTVT.